There are many counts of the clone carrying this T cell receptor (beta chain). Its antigen is unknown. No patient had received any treatment before thyroid surgery. MiXCR reprocessed the PCR reads for TCRdb. Of about 6,800 clones detected, more than 2.5% appear once; the ten largest clones hold approximately 16%. These data originate in a study of metastatic and nonmetastatic thyroid tumors. Study results and caveats: It was reportedly found that TCR beta diversity was significantly higher in malignant thyroid tumors than in benign nodules, a difference seen in both blood and tumor samples.

Sequencing used tumor tissue. The clonotype was recovered from a female donor with papillary thyroid cancer or a benign thyroid nodule (not recorded which). Some clones in this sample may be carry-over from other donors' samples.

The CDR3 protein is CASSILAGEGEQFF. The CDR3 DNA reads as TGTGCCAGTAGTATACTAGCGGGAGAGGGGGAGCAGTTCTTC. The V gene is TRBV19, the J gene TRBJ2-1; 10 nucleotides align to TRBD2. J was trimmed by 10 bases and V by 2 bases; bases with no gene match: 5. The CDR3 is 14 residues long. The germline gives CDR1 LNHDA, CDR2 SQIVND (reference sequence).